These 13 T cell receptor beta chains originate from one sample sequenced in a study of vaccination effects on CD4 cells after COVID-19. For these TCRs, the target antigens are not known. At the end of less than 12 days of culture, CD4+ T cells were isolated. Each participant was given two doses of one vaccine (BNT162b2 or mRNA-1273). Sequencing was performed with immunoSEQ multiplex PCR; in TCRdb, only in-frame clones are kept and a portion is missing. The sample lists approximately 57,000 clones; just under 80% were seen once. The sample in question was CD4+ T cells from PBMCs cultured without peptide, obtained after COVID-19 vaccination. These receptors were taken from a human donor who received a COVID-19 vaccine.

The table lists this clone with a count of one. The chain is built from TRBV12-5 and TRBJ2-1; 12 bases are a match to TRBD2. J was trimmed by 6 bases and V by 5 bases; bases with no gene match: 8. The CDR3 runs 16 residues. The V gene's germline CDR1 is LGHNT and CDR2 FRNRAP. The CDR3 DNA reads TGTGCTAGTGGTACGACTAGCGGGGGCCCTCTCAATGAGCAGTTCTTC. Translation: CASGTTSGGPLNEQFF.

This chain joins TRBV6-1 and TRBJ2-3; D is perhaps TRBD1 or TRBD2 (7 bases each). V lost 3 bases and J lost 3, with 13 bases in between. This CDR3 spans 15 amino acids. In germline, CDR1 is MNHNS, CDR2 SASEGT. Written as DNA, the CDR3 is TGTGCCAGCAGTGAGCGACAGGGAGGGACAGATACGCAGTATTTT. Amino acid sequence: CASSERQGGTDTQYF.

The chain links TRBV4-2 to TRBJ2-7; D is perhaps TRBD1 or TRBD2 (5 bases each). This CDR3 spans 15 amino acids. Trimming shortened V by 1 base and J by 3 bases, and 13 bases separated the two germline ends. Germline values: CDR1 LGHNA, CDR2 YNFKEQ. The CDR3 bases are TGTGCCAGCAGCCAAGCCGGGACGGCGGACTACGAGCAGTACTTC. Its protein is CASSQAGTADYEQYF.

CDR3 sequence: CASSLGQGGYGYTF. Here the CDR3 DNA reads TGTGCCAGCAGCTTGGGTCAGGGAGGATATGGCTACACCTTC. The chain couples TRBV5-6 to TRBJ1-2; perhaps TRBD1 as D (5 bases). Between the trimmed V and J ends, which lost 0 bases and 5 bases, there was a span of 11 bases. The germline V gene has CDR1 SGHDT and CDR2 YYEEEE. The CDR3 extends over 14 amino acids. The full variable domain, completed using reference TRBV5-6 and TRBJ1-2, is DAGVTQSPTHLIKTRGQQVTLRCSPKSGHDTVSWYQQALGQGPQFIFQYYEEEERQRGNFPDRFSGHQFPNYSSELNVNALLLGDSALYLCASSLGQGGYGYTFGSGTRLTVV.

In its sample, this clone was seen once. V usage is TRBV20-1 and J usage is TRBJ1-4, with D unresolved. Trimming took 3 bases from V and 0 from J, leaving 11 bases between them. The CDR3 sequence is 15 residues long. Germline-derived CDR1 and CDR2 are DFQATT and SNEGSKA (reference sequence). The CDR3 region is CSASRAGTTNEKLFF. The DNA of the CDR3 is TGCAGTGCTAGTCGGGCAGGCACAACTAATGAAAAACTGTTTTTT.

V gene TRBV29-1 combines with J gene TRBJ1-1, with D possibly TRBD1 on 5 matching bases. Trimming took off 7 bases at V and 6 bases at J, with 15 bases between the two ends. Germline V gene lookup returns CDR1 SQVTM and CDR2 ANQGSEA. The CDR3 runs 12 residues. For the CDR3, the DNA is TGCAGCGCCGATCGGGGGAATGCTGAAGCTTTCTTT. Amino acid sequence: CSADRGNAEAFF. Combining the CDR3 with reference TRBV29-1 and TRBJ1-1 gives the whole variable domain SAVISQKPSRDICQRGTSLTIQCQVDSQVTMMFWYRQQPGQSLTLIATANQGSEATYESGFVIDKFPISRPNLTFSTLTVSNMSPEDSSIYLCSADRGNAEAFFGQGTRLTVV.

The V and J genes are TRBV2 and TRBJ1-1, with TRBD1 matching over 8 bases. Trimming took 5 bases from V and 6 from J; bases not matched to a gene: 5. Per germline, CDR1 SNHLY and CDR2 FYNNEI. The CDR3 is 13 amino acids. CDR3 bases: TGTGCCAGCAGTCGACAGGGGCCGGCTGAAGCTTTCTTT. Amino acids: CASSRQGPAEAFF.

The rearrangement uses TRBV10-3 and TRBJ2-7, with TRBD2 identical over 8 bases. This CDR3 has 16 residues. V lost 6 bases, J lost 2 bases, and 12 bases stayed unmatched. Germline V gene lookup returns CDR1 ENHRY and CDR2 SYGVKD. This CDR3 reads CAIRGAGAAGAYEQYF. CDR3 in DNA: TGTGCCATCAGGGGCGCCGGAGCAGCGGGAGCCTACGAGCAGTACTTC.

CDR3 sequence reads: CASSLSGVTNTEAFF. The CDR3 nucleotides are TGTGCCAGCAGCTTATCGGGGGTTACGAACACTGAAGCTTTCTTT. The V and J genes are TRBV5-5 and TRBJ1-1; tentatively, D is TRBD1 (5 bases). The CDR3 is made up of 15 amino acids. The germline gives CDR1 SGHKS, CDR2 YYEKEE (reference sequence). V gave up 2 bases and J gave up 1 base, with 12 bases separating them.

By its share, this clone is medium-sized (0.01 to 0.1%). The V and J genes are TRBV5-1 and TRBJ2-5; TRBD2 aligns across 11 bases. V was pared by 0 bases and J by 1 base, with 5 bases of the junction left unmatched. CDR3 length equals 17 residues. From germline, CDR1 is SGHRS and CDR2 YFSETQ. CDR3 nucleotides: TGCGCCAGCAGCTTGGCCATAGCGGGGGGGCCCCAAGAGACCCAGTACTTC. The encoded protein is CASSLAIAGGPQETQYF.

V gene TRBV11-2 combines with J gene TRBJ2-5; 8 bases align to TRBD2. The CDR3 loop spans 15 amino acids. With V trimmed by 6 bases and J by 4 bases, 10 bases remained unmatched. Per germline, CDR1 SGHAT and CDR2 FQNNGV. CDR3: CASRNPGLVIETQYF. In nucleotides, the CDR3 is TGTGCCAGCAGGAACCCGGGACTAGTGATAGAGACCCAGTACTTC.

CDR3 residues: CASSQDRRDLRGRVSNEQFF. As DNA, the CDR3 is TGTGCCAGCAGCCAAGATAGGCGTGACCTCAGGGGGCGCGTTAGCAATGAGCAGTTCTTC. The rearrangement links TRBV14 to TRBJ2-1; 8 positions agree with TRBD1. Germline values: CDR1 SGHDN, CDR2 FVKESK. The CDR3 extends over 20 amino acids. V lost 0 bases to trimming and J lost 6 bases; unmatched junction nucleotides: 19.

This clone has a handful of counts. This CDR3 is CASSQDRGGHQPQHF. CDR3 bases: TGCGCCAGCAGCCAAGATAGGGGGGGGCATCAGCCCCAGCATTTT. The J gene is TRBJ1-5, the V gene TRBV4-1; D may be TRBD1 (6 bases). CDR1 is MGHRA, CDR2 YSYEKL, per germline. The V and J ends lost 0 bases and 5 bases respectively, with 11 bases between them. This CDR3 has 15 amino acids.